This record covers a single T cell receptor (beta chain). Its matching antigen is unknown. Clones were sequenced by immunoSEQ multiplex PCR, and TCRdb holds only the in-frame ones, with some missing. The sample includes fewer than 3,000 clones, approximately 70% of them seen just once. The CDR3 sequence is 15 residues long. Deletions cut 5 bases from V and 0 bases from J, with 14 bases between. Looked up from germline, CDR1 is MGHRA and CDR2 is YSYEKL. The data stem from a study of T cells after posttransplantation cyclophosphamide. Study results and limitations: Donor CD8+ memory clones often dominated recipient blood repertoires at later times. Recipient CMV seropositivity and CMV reactivation strongly tracked TRB clonality. TRB overlap between skin or GI tissue T cells and blood was limited.

J is TRBJ2-7 and V is TRBV4-1; D possibly corresponds to TRBD2 (6 bases). This clonotype was obtained from a man aged 25 to 45 with a blood cancer, CMV-positive, and with a related stem cell donor. Sequenced input: PBMCs. The CDR3 bases are TGCGCCAGCAGCTTCCACGTGGGAGGCTCCTACGAGCAGTACTTC. This translates into CASSFHVGGSYEQYF.